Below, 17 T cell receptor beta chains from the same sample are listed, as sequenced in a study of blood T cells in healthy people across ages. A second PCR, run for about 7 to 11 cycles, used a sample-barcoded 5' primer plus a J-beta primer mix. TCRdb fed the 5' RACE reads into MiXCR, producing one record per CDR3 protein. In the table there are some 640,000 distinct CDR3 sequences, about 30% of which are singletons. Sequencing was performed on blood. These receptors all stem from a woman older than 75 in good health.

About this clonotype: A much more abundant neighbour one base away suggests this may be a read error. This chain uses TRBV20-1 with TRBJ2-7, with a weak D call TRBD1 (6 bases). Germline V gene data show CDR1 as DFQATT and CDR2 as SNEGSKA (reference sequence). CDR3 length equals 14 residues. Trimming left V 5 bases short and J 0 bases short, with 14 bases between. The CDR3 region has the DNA TGCAGTGCTCTAGCAGGGGAAACCTCCTACGAGCAGTACTTC. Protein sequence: CSALAGETSYEQYF.

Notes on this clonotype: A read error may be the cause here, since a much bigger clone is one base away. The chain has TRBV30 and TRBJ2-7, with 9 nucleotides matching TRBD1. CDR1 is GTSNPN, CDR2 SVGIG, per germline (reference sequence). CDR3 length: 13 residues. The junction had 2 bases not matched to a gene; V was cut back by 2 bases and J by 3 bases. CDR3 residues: CAWSTGGVYEQYF. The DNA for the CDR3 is TGTGCCTGGAGTACAGGGGGCGTCTACGAGCAGTACTTC.

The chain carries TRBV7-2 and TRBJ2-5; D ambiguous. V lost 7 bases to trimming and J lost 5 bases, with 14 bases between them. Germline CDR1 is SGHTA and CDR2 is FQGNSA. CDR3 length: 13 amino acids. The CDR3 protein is CASNPTLIETQYF. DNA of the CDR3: TGTGCCAGCAACCCCACCCTAATCGAGACCCAGTACTTC.

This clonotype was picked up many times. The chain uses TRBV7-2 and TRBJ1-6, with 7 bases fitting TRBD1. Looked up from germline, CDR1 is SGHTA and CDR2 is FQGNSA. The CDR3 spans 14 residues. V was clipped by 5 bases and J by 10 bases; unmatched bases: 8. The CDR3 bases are TGTGCCAGCAGCCCGACAGGGAGAGAGTCACCCCTCCACTTT. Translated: CASSPTGRESPLHF.

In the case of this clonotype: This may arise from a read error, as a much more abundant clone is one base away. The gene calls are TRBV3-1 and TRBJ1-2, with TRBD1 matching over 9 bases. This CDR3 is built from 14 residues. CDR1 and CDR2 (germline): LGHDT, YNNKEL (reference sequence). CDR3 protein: CASSQGGQGSGYPF. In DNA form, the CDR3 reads TGTGCCAGCAGCCAGGGTGGACAGGGGTCCGGCTACCCCTTC.

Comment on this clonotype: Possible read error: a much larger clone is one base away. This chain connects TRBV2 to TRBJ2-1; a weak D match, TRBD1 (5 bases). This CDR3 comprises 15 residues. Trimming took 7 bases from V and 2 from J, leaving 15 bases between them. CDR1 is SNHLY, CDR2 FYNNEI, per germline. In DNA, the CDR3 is TGTGCCAGCAACTTACTGACAGCGACCTACAATGAGCAGTTCTTC. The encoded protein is CASNLLTATYNEQFF.

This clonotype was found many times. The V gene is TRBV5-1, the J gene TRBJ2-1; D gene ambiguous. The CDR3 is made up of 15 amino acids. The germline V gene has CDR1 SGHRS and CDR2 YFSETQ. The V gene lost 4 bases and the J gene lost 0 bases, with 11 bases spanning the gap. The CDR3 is CASSPTGTSYNEQFF. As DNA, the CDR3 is TGCGCCAGCAGCCCTACCGGCACCTCCTACAATGAGCAGTTCTTC.

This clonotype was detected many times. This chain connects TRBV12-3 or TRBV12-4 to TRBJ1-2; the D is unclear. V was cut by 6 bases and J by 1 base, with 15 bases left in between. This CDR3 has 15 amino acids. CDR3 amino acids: CASSLQFAVNYGYTF. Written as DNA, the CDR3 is TGTGCCAGCAGCCTCCAATTCGCCGTTAACTATGGCTACACCTTC.

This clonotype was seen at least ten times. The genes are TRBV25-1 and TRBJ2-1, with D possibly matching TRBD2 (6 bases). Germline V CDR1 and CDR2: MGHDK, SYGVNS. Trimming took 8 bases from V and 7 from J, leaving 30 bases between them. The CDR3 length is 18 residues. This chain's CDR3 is CASGSNHFSGGNWNEQFF. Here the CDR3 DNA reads TGTGCCAGCGGATCAAACCACTTTAGTGGGGGGAATTGGAATGAGCAGTTCTTC.

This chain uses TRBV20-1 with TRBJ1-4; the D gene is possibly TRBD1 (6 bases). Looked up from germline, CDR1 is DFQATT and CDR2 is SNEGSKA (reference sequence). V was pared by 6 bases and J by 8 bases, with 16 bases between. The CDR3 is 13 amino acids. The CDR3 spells CSAGGGGGEKLFF. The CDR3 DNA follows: TGCAGTGCAGGGGGGGGAGGGGGAGAAAAACTGTTTTTT.

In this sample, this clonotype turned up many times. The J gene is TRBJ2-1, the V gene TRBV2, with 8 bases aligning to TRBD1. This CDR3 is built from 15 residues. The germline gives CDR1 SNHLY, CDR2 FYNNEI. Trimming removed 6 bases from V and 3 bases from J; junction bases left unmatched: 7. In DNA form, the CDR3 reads TGTGCCAGCAGGGCGACAGGGGAACGCTACAATGAGCAGTTCTTC. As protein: CASRATGERYNEQFF.

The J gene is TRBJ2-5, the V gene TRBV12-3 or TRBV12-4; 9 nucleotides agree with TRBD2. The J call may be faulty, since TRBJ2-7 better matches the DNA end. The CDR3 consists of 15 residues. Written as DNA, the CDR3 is TGTGCCAGCAGTTTAGGACTAGCGGCCAACTACGAGCAGTACTTC. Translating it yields CASSLGLAANYEQYF.

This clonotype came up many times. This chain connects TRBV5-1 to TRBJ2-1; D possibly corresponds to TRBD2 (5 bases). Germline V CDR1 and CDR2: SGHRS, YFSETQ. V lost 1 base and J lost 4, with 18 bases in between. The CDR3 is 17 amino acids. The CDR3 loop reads CASSLPINGGFYNEQFF. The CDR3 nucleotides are TGCGCCAGCAGCTTGCCTATAAATGGAGGCTTTTACAATGAGCAGTTCTTC.

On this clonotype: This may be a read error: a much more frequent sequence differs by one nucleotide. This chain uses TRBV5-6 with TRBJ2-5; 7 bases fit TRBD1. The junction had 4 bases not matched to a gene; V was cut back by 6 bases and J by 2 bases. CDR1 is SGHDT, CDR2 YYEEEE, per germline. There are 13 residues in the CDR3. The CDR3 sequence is CASNQDRQETQYF. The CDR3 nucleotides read TGTGCCAGCAACCAGGACAGGCAAGAGACCCAGTACTTC.

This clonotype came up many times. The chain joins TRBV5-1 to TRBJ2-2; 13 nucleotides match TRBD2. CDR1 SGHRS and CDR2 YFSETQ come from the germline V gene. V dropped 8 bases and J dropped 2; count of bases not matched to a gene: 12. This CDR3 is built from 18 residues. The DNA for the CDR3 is TGCGCCAGTCTGCCCTTTGGACTAGCGGGGGCCAACACCGGGGAGCTGTTTTTT. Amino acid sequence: CASLPFGLAGANTGELFF. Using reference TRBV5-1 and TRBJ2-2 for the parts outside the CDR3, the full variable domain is KAGVTQTPRYLIKTRGQQVTLSCSPISGHRSVSWYQQTPGQGLQFLFEYFSETQRNKGNFPGRFSGRQFSNSRSEMNVSTLELGDSALYLCASLPFGLAGANTGELFFGEGSRLTVL.

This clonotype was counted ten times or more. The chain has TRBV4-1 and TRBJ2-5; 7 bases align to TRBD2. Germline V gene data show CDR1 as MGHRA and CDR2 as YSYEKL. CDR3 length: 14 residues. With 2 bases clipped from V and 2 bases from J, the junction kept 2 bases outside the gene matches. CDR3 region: CASSQMRGQETQYF. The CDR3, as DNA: TGCGCCAGCAGCCAAATGCGGGGGCAAGAGACCCAGTACTTC.

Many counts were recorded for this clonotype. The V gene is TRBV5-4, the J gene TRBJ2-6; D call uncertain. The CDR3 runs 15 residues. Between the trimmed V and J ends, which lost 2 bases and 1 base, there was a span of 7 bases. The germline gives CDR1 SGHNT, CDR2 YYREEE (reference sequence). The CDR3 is CASSLGVSGANVLTF. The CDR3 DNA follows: TGTGCCAGCAGCTTAGGTGTATCTGGGGCCAACGTCCTGACTTTC.